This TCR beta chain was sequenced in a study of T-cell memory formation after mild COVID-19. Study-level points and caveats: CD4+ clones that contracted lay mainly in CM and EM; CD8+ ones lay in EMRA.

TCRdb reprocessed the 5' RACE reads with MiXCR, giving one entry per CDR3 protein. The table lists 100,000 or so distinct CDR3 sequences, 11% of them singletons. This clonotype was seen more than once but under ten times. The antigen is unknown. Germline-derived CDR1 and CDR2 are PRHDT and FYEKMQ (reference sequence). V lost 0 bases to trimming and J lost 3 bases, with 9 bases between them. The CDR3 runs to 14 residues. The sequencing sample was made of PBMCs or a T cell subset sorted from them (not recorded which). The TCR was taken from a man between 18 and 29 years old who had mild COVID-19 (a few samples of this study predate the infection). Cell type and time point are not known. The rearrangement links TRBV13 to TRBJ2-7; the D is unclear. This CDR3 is CASSLGLSIYEQYV. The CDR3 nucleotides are TGTGCCAGCAGCTTAGGACTATCGATCTACGAGCAGTACGTC.